Listed here is a single T cell receptor beta chain. Its target is unknown. The entry originates in a study of blood T cells in healthy people across ages. In the study overall: Researchers report that template switching captured about one barcoded beta molecule per two T cells. Study conclusions and caveats: More naive CD4+ cells and higher diversity were found in long-lived than in aged donors.

The CDR3 has 15 residues. Losses at the gene ends were 3 bases for V and 6 bases for J; bases not matched to a gene: 8. The germline gives CDR1 LGHNA, CDR2 YSLEER. A second about 6 to 11 cycle PCR used barcoded and J-beta primers. With 12 random nucleotides, a template-switch adaptor tagged each individual cDNA molecule. Using its own MiXCR run on the 5' RACE reads, TCRdb lists one record per CDR3 protein. This sample has 800,000 to 950,000 distinct CDR3 sequences, with 35% to 40% found just once. The chain links TRBV4-3 to TRBJ1-1, with 9 bases identical to TRBD1. The TCR was taken from a man aged 18 to 29 in good health. Sequences were obtained from blood. CDR3 residues: CASSHYRGRDPEAFF. The CDR3 region has the DNA TGCGCCAGCAGCCATTACAGGGGGCGCGATCCTGAAGCTTTCTTT.